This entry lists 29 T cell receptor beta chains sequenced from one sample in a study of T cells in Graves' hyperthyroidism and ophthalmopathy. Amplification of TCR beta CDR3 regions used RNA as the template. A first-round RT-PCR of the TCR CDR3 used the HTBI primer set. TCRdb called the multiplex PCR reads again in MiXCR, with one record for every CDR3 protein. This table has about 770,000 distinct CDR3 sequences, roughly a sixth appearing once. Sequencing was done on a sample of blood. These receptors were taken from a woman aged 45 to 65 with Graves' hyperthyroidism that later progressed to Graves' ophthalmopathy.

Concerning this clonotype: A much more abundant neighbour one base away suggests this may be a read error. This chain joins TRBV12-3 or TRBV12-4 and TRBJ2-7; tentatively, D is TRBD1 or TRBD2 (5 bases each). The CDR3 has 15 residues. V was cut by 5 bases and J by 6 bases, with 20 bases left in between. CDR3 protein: CASSGTGTPTPEQYF. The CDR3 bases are TGTGCCAGCAGTGGAACCGGGACCCCAACCCCCGAGCAGTACTTC.

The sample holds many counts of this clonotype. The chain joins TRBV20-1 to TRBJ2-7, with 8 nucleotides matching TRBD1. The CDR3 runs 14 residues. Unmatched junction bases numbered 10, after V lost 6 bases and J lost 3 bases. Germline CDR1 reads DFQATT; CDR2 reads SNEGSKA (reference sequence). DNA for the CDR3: TGCAGTGCCCCACAGGGGGGAGGCTTCTACGAGCAGTACTTC. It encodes CSAPQGGGFYEQYF.

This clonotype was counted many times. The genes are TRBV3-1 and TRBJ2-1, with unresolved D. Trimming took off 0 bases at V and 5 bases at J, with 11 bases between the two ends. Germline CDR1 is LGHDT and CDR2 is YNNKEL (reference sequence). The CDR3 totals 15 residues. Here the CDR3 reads CASSQDTPGHNEQFF. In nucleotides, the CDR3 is TGTGCCAGCAGCCAAGACACCCCCGGGCACAATGAGCAGTTCTTC.

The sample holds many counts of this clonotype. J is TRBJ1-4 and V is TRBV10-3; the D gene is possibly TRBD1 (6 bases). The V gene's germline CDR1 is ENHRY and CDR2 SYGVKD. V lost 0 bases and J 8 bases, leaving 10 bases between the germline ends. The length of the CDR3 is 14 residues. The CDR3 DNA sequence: TGTGCCATCAGTGAGTCTTCAGGGGTGGAAAAACTGTTTTTT. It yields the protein CAISESSGVEKLFF.

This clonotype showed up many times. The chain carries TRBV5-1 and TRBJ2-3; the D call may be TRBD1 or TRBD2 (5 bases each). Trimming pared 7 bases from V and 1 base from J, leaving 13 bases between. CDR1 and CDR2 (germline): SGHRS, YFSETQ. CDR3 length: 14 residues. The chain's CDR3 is CASRDGRGTDTQYF. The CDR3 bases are TGCGCCAGCCGGGACGGAAGAGGCACAGATACGCAGTATTTT. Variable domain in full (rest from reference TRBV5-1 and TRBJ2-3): KAGVTQTPRYLIKTRGQQVTLSCSPISGHRSVSWYQQTPGQGLQFLFEYFSETQRNKGNFPGRFSGRQFSNSRSEMNVSTLELGDSALYLCASRDGRGTDTQYFGPGTRLTVL.

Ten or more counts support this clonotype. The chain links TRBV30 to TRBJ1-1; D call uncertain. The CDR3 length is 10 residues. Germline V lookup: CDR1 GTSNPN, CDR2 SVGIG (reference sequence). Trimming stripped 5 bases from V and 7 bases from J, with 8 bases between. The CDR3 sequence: CAWVTYEAFF. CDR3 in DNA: TGTGCCTGGGTTACTTATGAAGCTTTCTTT.

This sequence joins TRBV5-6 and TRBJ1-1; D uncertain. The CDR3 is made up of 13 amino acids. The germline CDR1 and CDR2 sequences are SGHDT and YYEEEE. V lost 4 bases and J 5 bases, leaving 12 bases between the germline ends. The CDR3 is CASSPDGRTEAFF. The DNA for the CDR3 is TGTGCCAGCAGCCCCGATGGAAGAACTGAAGCTTTCTTT.

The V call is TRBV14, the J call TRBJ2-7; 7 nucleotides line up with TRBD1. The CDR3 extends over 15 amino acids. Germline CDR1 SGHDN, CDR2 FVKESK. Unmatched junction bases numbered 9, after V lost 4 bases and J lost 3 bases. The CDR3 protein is CASSLRTGTIYEQYF. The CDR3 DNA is TGTGCCAGCAGCCTCCGGACAGGAACAATCTACGAGCAGTACTTC.

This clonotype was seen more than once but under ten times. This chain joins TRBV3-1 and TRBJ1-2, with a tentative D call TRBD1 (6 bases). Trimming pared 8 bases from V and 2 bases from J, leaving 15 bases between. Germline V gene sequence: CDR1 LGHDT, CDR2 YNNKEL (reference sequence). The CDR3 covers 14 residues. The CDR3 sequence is CASRDNTVNYGYTF. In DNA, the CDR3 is TGTGCCAGCCGGGACAACACGGTGAACTATGGCTACACCTTC.

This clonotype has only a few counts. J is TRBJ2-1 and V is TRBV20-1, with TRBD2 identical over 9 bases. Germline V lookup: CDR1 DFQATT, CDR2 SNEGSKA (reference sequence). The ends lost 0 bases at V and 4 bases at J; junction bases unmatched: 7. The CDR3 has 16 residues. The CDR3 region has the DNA TGCAGTGCTAGAGATCAAGCGGGGGGCCCATACAATGAGCAGTTCTTC. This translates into CSARDQAGGPYNEQFF.

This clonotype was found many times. The CDR3 coding sequence is TGTGCCAGCACCTCAGGGGGACAGGCCCCCCAGCATTTT. It encodes CASTSGGQAPQHF. The V call is TRBV3-1, the J call TRBJ1-5; 8 bases line up with TRBD1. Germline V lookup: CDR1 LGHDT, CDR2 YNNKEL (reference sequence). The CDR3 sequence is 13 residues long. Unmatched junction bases numbered 9, after V lost 7 bases and J lost 10 bases.

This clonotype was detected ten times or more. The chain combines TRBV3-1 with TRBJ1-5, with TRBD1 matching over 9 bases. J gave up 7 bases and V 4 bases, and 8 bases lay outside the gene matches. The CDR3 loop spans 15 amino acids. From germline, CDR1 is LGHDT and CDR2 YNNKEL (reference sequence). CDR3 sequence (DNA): TGTGCCAGCAGCCCATCGGACAGGGGTAAACAGCCCCAGCATTTT. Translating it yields CASSPSDRGKQPQHF.

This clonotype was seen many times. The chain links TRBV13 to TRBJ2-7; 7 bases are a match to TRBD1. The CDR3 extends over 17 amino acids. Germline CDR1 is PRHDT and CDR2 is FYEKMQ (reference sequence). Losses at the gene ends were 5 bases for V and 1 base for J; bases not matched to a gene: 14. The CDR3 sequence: CASSQTRGTPSSYEQYF. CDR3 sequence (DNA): TGTGCCAGCAGCCAGACCAGGGGGACCCCGTCATCCTACGAGCAGTACTTC.

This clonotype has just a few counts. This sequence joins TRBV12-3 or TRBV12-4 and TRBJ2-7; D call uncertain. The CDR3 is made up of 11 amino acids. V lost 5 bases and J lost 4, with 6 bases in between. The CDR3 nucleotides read TGTGCCAGCAGTATACGTTACGAGCAGTACTTC. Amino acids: CASSIRYEQYF.

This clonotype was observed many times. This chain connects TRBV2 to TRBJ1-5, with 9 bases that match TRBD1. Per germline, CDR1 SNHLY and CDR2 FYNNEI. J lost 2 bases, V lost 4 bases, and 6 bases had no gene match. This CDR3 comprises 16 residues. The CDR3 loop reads CASSARRQGGNQPQHF. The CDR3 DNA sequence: TGTGCCAGCAGTGCCAGGCGACAGGGGGGCAATCAGCCCCAGCATTTT.

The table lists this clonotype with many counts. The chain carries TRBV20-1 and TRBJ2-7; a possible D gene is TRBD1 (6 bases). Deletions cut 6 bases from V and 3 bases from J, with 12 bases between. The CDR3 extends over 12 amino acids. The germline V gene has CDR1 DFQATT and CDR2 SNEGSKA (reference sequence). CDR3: CSATKQGYEQYF. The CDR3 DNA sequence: TGCAGTGCGACGAAACAGGGCTACGAGCAGTACTTC.

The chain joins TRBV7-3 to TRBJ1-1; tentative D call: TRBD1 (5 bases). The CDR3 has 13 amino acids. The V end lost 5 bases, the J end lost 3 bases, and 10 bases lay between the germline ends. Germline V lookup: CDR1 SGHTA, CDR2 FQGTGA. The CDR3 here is CASSPQAYTEAFF. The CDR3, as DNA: TGTGCCAGCAGCCCACAGGCCTACACTGAAGCTTTCTTT.

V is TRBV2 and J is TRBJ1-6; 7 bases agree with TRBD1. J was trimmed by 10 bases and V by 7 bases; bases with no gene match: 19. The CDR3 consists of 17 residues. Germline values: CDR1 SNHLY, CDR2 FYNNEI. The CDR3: CASTPSTGYRGNSPLHF. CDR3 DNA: TGTGCCAGCACCCCAAGCACGGGTTACAGGGGAAACTCACCCCTCCACTTT. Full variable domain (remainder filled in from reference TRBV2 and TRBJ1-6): EPEVTQTPSHQVTQMGQEVILRCVPISNHLYFYWYRQILGQKVEFLVSFYNNEISEKSEIFDDQFSVERPDGSNFTLKIRSTKLEDSAMYFCASTPSTGYRGNSPLHFGNGTRLTVT.

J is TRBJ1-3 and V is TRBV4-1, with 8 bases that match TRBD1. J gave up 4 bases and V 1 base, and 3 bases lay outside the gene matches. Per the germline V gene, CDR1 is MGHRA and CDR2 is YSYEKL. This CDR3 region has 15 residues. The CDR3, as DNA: TGCGCCAGCAGCCAAGGGACAGGGAACGGAAACACCATATATTTT. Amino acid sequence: CASSQGTGNGNTIYF.

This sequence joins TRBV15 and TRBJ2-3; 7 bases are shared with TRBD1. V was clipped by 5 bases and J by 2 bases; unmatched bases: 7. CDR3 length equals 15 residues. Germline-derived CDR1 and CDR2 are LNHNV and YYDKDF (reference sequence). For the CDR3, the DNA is TGTGCCACCAGCCAACCGGGACAGAACACAGATACGCAGTATTTT. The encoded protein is CATSQPGQNTDTQYF.

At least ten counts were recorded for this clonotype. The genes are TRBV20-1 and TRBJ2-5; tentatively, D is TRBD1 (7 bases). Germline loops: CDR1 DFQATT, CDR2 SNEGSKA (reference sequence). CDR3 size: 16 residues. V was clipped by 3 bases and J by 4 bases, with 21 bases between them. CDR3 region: CSASGFGEEGAETQYF. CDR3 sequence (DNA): TGCAGTGCTAGTGGCTTTGGGGAGGAGGGGGCAGAGACCCAGTACTTC.

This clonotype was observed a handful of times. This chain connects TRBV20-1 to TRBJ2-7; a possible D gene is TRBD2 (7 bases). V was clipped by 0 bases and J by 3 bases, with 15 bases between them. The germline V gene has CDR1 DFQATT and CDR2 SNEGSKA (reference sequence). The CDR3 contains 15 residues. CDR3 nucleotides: TGCAGTGCTAGAGATATGGCGGGGGCGGTCTACGAGCAGTACTTC. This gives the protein CSARDMAGAVYEQYF.

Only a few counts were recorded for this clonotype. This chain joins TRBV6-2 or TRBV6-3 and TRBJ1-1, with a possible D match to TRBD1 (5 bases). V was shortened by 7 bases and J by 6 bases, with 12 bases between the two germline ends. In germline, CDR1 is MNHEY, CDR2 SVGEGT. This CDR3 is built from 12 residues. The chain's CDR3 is CASKKRGAEAFF. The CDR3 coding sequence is TGTGCCAGCAAAAAAAGGGGCGCTGAAGCTTTCTTT.

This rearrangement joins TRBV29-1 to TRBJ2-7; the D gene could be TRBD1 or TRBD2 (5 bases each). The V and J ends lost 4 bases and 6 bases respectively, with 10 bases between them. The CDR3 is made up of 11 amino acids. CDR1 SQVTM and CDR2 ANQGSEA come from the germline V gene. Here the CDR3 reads CSVGSGSEQYF. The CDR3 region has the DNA TGCAGCGTTGGTTCAGGGAGCGAGCAGTACTTC.

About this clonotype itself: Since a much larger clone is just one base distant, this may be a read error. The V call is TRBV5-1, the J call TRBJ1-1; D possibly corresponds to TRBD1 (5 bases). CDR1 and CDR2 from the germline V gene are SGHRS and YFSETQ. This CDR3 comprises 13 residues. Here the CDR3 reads CASSYGAGTGAFF. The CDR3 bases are TGCGCCAGCAGCTACGGGGCCGGCACTGGAGCTTTCTTT.

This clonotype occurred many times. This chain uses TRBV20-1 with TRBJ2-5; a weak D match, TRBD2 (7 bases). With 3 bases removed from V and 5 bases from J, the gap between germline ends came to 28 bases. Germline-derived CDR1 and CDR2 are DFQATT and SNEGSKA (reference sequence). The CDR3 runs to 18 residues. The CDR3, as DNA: TGCAGTGCTAGTGTAGGGAGCCTCCTAGGGGGGGGCGACGAGACCCAGTACTTC. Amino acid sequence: CSASVGSLLGGGDETQYF.

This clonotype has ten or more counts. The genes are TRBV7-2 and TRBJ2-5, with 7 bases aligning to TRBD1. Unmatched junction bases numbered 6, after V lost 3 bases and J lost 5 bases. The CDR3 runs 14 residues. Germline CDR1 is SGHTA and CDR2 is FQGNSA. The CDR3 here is CASSLHRGSETQYF. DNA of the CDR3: TGTGCCAGCAGCTTGCACAGGGGTTCGGAGACCCAGTACTTC.

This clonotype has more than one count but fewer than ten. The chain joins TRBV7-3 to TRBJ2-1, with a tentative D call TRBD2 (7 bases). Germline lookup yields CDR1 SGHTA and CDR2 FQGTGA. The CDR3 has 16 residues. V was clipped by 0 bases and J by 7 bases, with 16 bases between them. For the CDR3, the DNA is TGTGCCAGCAGCTTAACACCGGGGGGCCATGGGAATGAGCAGTTCTTC. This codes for CASSLTPGGHGNEQFF.

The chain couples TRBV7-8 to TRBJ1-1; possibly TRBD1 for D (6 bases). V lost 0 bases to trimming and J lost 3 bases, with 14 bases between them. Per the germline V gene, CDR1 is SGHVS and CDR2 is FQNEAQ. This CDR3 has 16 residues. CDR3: CASSLARGQVYTEAFF. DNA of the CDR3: TGTGCCAGCAGCTTAGCCCGGGGGCAGGTGTACACTGAAGCTTTCTTT.